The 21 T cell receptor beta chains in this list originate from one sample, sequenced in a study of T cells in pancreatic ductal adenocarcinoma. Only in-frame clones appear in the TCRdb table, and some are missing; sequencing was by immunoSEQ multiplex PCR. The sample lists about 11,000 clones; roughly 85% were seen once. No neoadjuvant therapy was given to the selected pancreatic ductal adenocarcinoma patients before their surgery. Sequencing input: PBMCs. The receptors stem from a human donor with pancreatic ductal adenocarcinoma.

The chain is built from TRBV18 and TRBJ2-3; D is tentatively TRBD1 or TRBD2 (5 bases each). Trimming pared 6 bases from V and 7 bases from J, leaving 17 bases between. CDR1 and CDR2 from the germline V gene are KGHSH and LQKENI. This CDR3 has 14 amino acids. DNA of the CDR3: TGTGCCAGCTCTCTGTCCCGGGACGACTATACGCAGTATTTT. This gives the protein CASSLSRDDYTQYF.

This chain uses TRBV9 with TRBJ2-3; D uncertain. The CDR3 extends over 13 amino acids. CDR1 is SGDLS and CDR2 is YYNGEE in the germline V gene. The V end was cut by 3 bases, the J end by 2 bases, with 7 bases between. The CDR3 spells CASSASYTDTQYF. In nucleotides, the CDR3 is TGTGCCAGCAGCGCGTCTTACACAGATACGCAGTATTTT.

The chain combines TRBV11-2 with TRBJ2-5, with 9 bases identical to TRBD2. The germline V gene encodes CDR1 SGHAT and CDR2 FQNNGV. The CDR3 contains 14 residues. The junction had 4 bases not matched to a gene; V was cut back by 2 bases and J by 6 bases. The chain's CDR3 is CASSLSGGFQTQYF. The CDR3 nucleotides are TGTGCCAGCAGCTTAAGCGGGGGGTTCCAGACCCAGTACTTC.

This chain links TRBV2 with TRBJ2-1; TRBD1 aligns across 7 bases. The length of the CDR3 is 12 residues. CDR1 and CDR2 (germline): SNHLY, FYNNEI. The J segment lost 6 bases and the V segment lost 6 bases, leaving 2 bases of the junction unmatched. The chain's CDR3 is CASRDRANEQFF. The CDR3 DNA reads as TGTGCCAGCAGAGACAGGGCCAATGAGCAGTTCTTC. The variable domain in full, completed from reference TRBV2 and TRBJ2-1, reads EPEVTQTPSHQVTQMGQEVILRCVPISNHLYFYWYRQILGQKVEFLVSFYNNEISEKSEIFDDQFSVERPDGSNFTLKIRSTKLEDSAMYFCASRDRANEQFFGPGTRLTVL.

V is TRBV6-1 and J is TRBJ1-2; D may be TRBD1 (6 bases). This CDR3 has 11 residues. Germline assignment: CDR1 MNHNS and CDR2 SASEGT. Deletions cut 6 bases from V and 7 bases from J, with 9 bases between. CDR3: CASRRGAGYTF. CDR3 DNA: TGTGCCAGCAGACGGGGGGCTGGCTACACCTTC.

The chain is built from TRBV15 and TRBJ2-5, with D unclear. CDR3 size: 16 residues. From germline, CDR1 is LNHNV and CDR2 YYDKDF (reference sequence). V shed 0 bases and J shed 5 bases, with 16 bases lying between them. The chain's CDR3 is CATSRDGSGAQETQYF. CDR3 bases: TGTGCCACCAGCAGAGATGGTTCGGGCGCTCAGGAGACCCAGTACTTC.

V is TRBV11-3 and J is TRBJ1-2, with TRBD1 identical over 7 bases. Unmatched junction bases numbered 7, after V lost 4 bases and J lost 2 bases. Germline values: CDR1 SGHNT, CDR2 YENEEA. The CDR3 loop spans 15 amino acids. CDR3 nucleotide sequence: TGTGCCAGCAGCTCTCTGAGGGGGCGCAACTATGGCTACACCTTC. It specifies CASSSLRGRNYGYTF.

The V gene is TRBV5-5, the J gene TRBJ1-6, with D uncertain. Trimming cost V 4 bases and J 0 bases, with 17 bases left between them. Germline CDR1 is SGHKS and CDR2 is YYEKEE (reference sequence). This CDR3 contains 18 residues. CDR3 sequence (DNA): TGTGCCAGCAGCCCTCTTGCGGGCCAAAGCTCCTATAATTCACCCCTCCACTTT. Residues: CASSPLAGQSSYNSPLHF.

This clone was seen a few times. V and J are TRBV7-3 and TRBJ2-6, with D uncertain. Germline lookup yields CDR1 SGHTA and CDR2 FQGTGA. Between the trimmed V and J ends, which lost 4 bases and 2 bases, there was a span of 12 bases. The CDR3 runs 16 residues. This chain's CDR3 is CASSYKGGTGANVLTF. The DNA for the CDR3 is TGTGCCAGCAGCTACAAGGGTGGGACTGGGGCCAACGTCCTGACTTTC.

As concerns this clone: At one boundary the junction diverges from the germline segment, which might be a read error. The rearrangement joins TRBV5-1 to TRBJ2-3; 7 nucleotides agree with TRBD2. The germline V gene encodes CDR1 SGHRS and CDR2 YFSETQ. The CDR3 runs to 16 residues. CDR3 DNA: TGCGCCAGCAGTTTGGGGGGGGACCTCGCCGGGGATACGCAGTATTTT. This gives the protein CASSLGGDLAGDTQYF.

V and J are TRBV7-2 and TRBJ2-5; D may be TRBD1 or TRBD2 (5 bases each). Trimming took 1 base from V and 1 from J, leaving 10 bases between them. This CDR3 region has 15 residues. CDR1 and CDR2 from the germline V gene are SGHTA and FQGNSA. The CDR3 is CASSLDWGFQETQYF. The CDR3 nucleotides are TGTGCCAGCAGCTTAGACTGGGGGTTCCAAGAGACCCAGTACTTC. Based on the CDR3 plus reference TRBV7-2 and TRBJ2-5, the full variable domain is GAGVSQSPSNKVTEKGKDVELRCDPISGHTALYWYRQSLGQGLEFLIYFQGNSAPDKSGLPSDRFSAERTGGSVSTLTIQRTQQEDSAVYLCASSLDWGFQETQYFGPGTRLLVL.

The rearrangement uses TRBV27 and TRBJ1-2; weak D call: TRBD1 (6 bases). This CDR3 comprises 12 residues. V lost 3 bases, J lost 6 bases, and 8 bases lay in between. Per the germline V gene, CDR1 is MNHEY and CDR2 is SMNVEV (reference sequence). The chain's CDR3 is CASSLGGHGYTF. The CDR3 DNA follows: TGTGCCAGCAGTTTGGGGGGCCATGGCTACACCTTC.

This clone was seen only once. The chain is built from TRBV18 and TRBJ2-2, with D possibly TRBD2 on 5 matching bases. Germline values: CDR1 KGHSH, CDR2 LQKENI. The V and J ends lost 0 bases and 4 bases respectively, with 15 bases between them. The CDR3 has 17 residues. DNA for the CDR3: TGTGCCAGCTCACCACCGGCCAGGACCGCGGGCACCGGGGAGCTGTTTTTT. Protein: CASSPPARTAGTGELFF. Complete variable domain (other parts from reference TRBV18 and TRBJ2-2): NAGVMQNPRHLVRRRGQEARLRCSPMKGHSHVYWYRQLPEEGLKFMVYLQKENIIDESGMPKERFSAEFPKEGPSILRIQQVVRGDSAAYFCASSPPARTAGTGELFFGEGSRLTVL.

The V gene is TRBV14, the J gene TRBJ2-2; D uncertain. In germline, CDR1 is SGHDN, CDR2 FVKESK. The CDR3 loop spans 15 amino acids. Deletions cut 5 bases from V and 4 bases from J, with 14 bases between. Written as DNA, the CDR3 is TGTGCCAGCAGCGACCTTAGGACGCTCACCGGGGAGCTGTTTTTT. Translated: CASSDLRTLTGELFF.

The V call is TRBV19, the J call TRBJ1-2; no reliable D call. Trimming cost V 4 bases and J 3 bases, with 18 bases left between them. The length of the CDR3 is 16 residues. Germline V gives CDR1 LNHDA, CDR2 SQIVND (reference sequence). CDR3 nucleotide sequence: TGTGCCAGTAGTACGTTCAGGATGCTCGCCTACTATGGCTACACCTTC. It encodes CASSTFRMLAYYGYTF.

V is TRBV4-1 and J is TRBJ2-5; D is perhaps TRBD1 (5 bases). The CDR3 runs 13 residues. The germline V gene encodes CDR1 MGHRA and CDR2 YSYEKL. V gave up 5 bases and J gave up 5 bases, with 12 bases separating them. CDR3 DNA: TGCGCCAGCAGCGCCAGGGTTTGGGAGACCCAGTACTTC. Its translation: CASSARVWETQYF.

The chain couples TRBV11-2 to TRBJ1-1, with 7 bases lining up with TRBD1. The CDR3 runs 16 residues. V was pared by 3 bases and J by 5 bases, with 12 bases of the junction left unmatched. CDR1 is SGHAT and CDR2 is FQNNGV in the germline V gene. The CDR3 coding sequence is TGTGCCAGCAGCTTTCCCATACAGGGGCAGCATACTGAAGCTTTCTTT. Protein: CASSFPIQGQHTEAFF.

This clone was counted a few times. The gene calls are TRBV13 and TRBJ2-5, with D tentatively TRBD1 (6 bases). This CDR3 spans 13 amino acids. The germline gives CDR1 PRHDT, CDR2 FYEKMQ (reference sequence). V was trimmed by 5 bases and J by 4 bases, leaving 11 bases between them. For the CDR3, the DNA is TGTGCCAGCAGCCTTGGACAGTTAGAGACCCAGTACTTC. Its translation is CASSLGQLETQYF.

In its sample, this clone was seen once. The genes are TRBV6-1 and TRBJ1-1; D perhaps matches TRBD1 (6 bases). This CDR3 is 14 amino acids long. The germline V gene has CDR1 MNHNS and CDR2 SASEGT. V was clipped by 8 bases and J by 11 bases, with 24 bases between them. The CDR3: CASGGEQGTPGAFF. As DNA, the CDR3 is TGTGCCAGCGGGGGGGAACAGGGAACGCCGGGGGCTTTCTTT.

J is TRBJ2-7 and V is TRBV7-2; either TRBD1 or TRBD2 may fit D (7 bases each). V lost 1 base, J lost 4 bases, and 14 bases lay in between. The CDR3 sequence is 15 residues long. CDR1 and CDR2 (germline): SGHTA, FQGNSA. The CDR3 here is CASSLVAGGGYEQYF. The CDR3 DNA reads TGTGCCAGCAGCTTAGTGGCAGGGGGGGGTTACGAGCAGTACTTC.

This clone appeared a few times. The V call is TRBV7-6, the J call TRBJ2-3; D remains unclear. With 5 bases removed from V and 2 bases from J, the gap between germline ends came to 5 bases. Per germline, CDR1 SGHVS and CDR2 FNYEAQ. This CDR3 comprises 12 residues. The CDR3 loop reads CASSPSTDTQYF. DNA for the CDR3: TGTGCCAGCAGCCCATCCACAGATACGCAGTATTTT.